This TCR beta chain was documented in a study of T cells in Graves' hyperthyroidism and ophthalmopathy. The study's findings and limits: Most thyroid clonotypes expanded above 0.001 were also detected in blood.

Germline assignment: CDR1 MNHNS and CDR2 SASEGT. The V segment lost 6 bases and the J segment 6 bases; nucleotides outside the gene matches: 12. The CDR3 extends over 16 amino acids. TCR beta CDR3 region amplification was performed from RNA transcripts. The HTBI primer set served for first-round RT-PCR of the TCR CDR3. One entry per CDR3 protein, called by TCRdb with MiXCR from the multiplex PCR reads. The sample consists of about 320,000 distinct CDR3 sequences, approximately 17% of them appearing once. This clonotype was recorded many times. Its antigen remains unidentified. The TCR comes from a man aged 25 to 40 with Graves' hyperthyroidism. The chain has TRBV6-1 and TRBJ2-1; 9 bases agree with TRBD1. Source material: blood. The CDR3 DNA is TGTGCCAGCAGAGAACCGGGACAGGGATACAGCAATGAGCAGTTCTTC. This sequence encodes CASREPGQGYSNEQFF.